This paragraph covers one T cell receptor (beta chain) sequence. The CDR3 has 15 residues. CDR1 is SGHNT and CDR2 is YENEEA in the germline V gene. Trimming took off 5 bases at V and 0 bases at J, with 10 bases between the two ends. This sample is part of a study of blood T cell repertoires in COVID-19. Study at large: The samples span acute and convalescent COVID-19 from the United States, Italy and Spain. Sources were T cells, B-cell-depleted T cells, or PBMCs; the material itself was cDNA or gDNA.

Repertoires were generated with immunoSEQ multiplex PCR, while TCRdb's copy carries only in-frame clones and drops some. The profile shows under 350,000 clones, 70% to 90% of them singletons. This TCR was sampled from a man between 18 and 35 years old with active or convalescent COVID-19. The chain links TRBV11-3 to TRBJ1-4, with D perhaps TRBD1 (5 bases). Sequencing was carried out using peripheral blood. DNA of the CDR3: TGTGCCAGCAGCCCTAGGGGAACAACTAATGAAAAACTGTTTTTT. Protein product: CASSPRGTTNEKLFF. The complete variable domain, with remaining parts taken from reference TRBV11-3 and TRBJ1-4, reads EAGVVQSPRYKIIEKKQPVAFWCNPISGHNTLYWYLQNLGQGPELLIRYENEEAVDDSQLPKDRFSAERLKGVDSTLKIQPAELGDSAVYLCASSPRGTTNEKLFFGSGTQLSVL.